This T cell receptor (beta chain) was identified in a study of blood T cells in healthy people across ages. Through a sample-barcoded 5' primer and a J-beta primer mix, a second PCR was run for roughly 6 to 12 cycles. TCRdb re-called the 5' RACE reads with MiXCR, one entry per CDR3 protein. The sample yields 1.5 million or so distinct CDR3 sequences, about 43% seen once. With 4 bases removed from V and 8 bases from J, the gap between germline ends came to 15 bases. Germline V gene data show CDR1 as DFQATT and CDR2 as SNEGSKA (reference sequence). The CDR3 runs to 13 residues. The count of this clonotype is one.

This TCR derives from a young woman in good health. The chain is built from TRBV20-1 and TRBJ2-1; perhaps TRBD2 as D (5 bases). The sample was blood. The chain's CDR3 is CSATPGLAHEQFF. CDR3 bases: TGCAGTGCTACGCCTGGGCTAGCACATGAGCAGTTCTTC.